The 21 T cell receptor beta chains below come from one sample, sequenced in a study of blood T cell repertoires in COVID-19. Profiling relied on immunoSEQ multiplex PCR, and the TCRdb table lists in-frame clones only, not all of them. This table holds over 200,000 clones, around 84% found once. The sequencing sample was made of PBMCs or T cells enriched from blood (not recorded which). The receptors come from a woman aged 40 to 50 who had recovered from COVID-19.

This CDR3 reads CASSLAGGQGYNQPQHF. In DNA, the CDR3 is TGTGCCAGCAGCTTAGCGGGGGGACAGGGCTACAATCAGCCCCAGCATTTT. This chain joins TRBV7-8 and TRBJ1-5, with 9 bases fitting TRBD1. Germline V CDR1 and CDR2: SGHVS, FQNEAQ. V lost 0 bases, J lost 3 bases, and 6 bases stayed unmatched. CDR3 length equals 17 residues.

The rearrangement links TRBV4-1 to TRBJ1-2; D is unclear. From germline, CDR1 is MGHRA and CDR2 YSYEKL. The CDR3 loop spans 16 amino acids. V dropped 1 base and J dropped 7 bases, with 19 bases sitting between them. CDR3 protein: CASSQVTRGEKGGYTF. Here the CDR3 DNA reads TGCGCCAGCAGCCAAGTGACCCGGGGAGAAAAGGGTGGCTACACCTTC.

This CDR3 is CASSQVWRGEAFF. Written as DNA, the CDR3 is TGTGCCAGCAGCCAAGTTTGGCGGGGCGAAGCTTTCTTT. This chain uses TRBV14 with TRBJ1-1; D possibly corresponds to TRBD1 (5 bases). Germline V lookup: CDR1 SGHDN, CDR2 FVKESK. V was trimmed by 1 base and J by 8 bases, leaving 11 bases between them. This CDR3 spans 13 amino acids.

The genes are TRBV7-2 and TRBJ2-3; D remains ambiguous. The germline CDR1 and CDR2 sequences are SGHTA and FQGNSA. V was clipped by 5 bases and J by 10 bases, with 16 bases between them. The CDR3 totals 13 residues. CDR3: CASSDIGRHSQYF. The CDR3 coding sequence is TGTGCCAGCAGCGATATCGGAAGACACTCGCAGTATTTT.

This clone has more than one count but fewer than ten. The V gene is TRBV6-2 or TRBV6-3, the J gene TRBJ2-7; 12 nucleotides align to TRBD2. The length of the CDR3 is 16 residues. Trimming removed 0 bases from V and 4 bases from J; junction bases left unmatched: 4. In germline, CDR1 is MNHEY, CDR2 SVGEGT. CDR3 sequence (DNA): TGTGCCAGCAGTTACTCCCGACTAGCGGGAGCTTACGAGCAGTACGTC. It translates to CASSYSRLAGAYEQYV.

The rearrangement joins TRBV20-1 to TRBJ2-7; 8 bases align to TRBD1. The CDR3 extends over 13 amino acids. The trim removed 3 bases at V and 2 bases at J, leaving 3 bases unmatched. Germline CDR1 and CDR2: DFQATT and SNEGSKA (reference sequence). This CDR3 is CSASPGGAYEQYF. CDR3 bases: TGCAGTGCTAGTCCAGGGGGCGCCTACGAGCAGTACTTC.

Only a few counts were recorded for this clone. The V gene is TRBV9, the J gene TRBJ1-4; D is unclear. The V gene lost 3 bases and the J gene lost 4 bases, with 22 bases spanning the gap. Germline CDR1 reads SGDLS; CDR2 reads YYNGEE. The CDR3 has 18 amino acids. This CDR3 is CASSDSLVPRGNNEKLFF. Here the CDR3 DNA reads TGTGCCAGCAGCGACTCCTTAGTGCCGCGGGGAAATAATGAAAAACTGTTTTTT.

The sample holds a few counts of this clone. The V and J genes are TRBV25-1 and TRBJ1-5; 7 bases line up with TRBD1. This CDR3 region has 17 residues. V gave up 6 bases and J gave up 2 bases; unmatched junction bases: 13. CDR1 is MGHDK, CDR2 SYGVNS, per germline. CDR3 coding DNA: TGTGCCAGCAGAAACCGACAGGGTGGTTTGGGCAATCAGCCCCAGCATTTT. Its protein product is CASRNRQGGLGNQPQHF.

The CDR3 coding sequence is TGTGCCAGCAGCACAGATGGGCAGCCCCAGCATTTT. The encoded protein is CASSTDGQPQHF. J is TRBJ1-5 and V is TRBV9; no firm D call. The V end lost 4 bases, the J end lost 7 bases, and 9 bases lay between the germline ends. In germline, CDR1 is SGDLS, CDR2 YYNGEE. The CDR3 is made up of 12 amino acids.

The chain carries TRBV6-5 and TRBJ2-2, with TRBD2 matching 7 bases. This CDR3 is 15 amino acids long. The germline V gene encodes CDR1 MNHEY and CDR2 SVGAGI. V was clipped by 2 bases and J by 3 bases; unmatched bases: 3. Here the CDR3 reads CASSYRGEDTGELFF. CDR3 DNA sequence: TGTGCCAGCAGTTACCGGGGGGAGGACACCGGGGAGCTGTTTTTT.

The rearrangement links TRBV27 to TRBJ2-1; 7 positions agree with TRBD2. This CDR3 spans 15 amino acids. The germline V gene has CDR1 MNHEY and CDR2 SMNVEV (reference sequence). With 6 bases clipped from V and 3 bases from J, the junction kept 8 bases outside the gene matches. The CDR3 nucleotides are TGTGCCAGCAGCCCTTCTAGCGGTAACTACAATGAGCAGTTCTTC. Translated, it gives CASSPSSGNYNEQFF.

CDR3 in DNA: TGTGCCACCAGTGACCTGGACAGGGTCAATGGCTACACCTTC. Protein: CATSDLDRVNGYTF. This chain connects TRBV24-1 to TRBJ1-2, with 8 bases lining up with TRBD1. Losses at the gene ends were 4 bases for V and 6 bases for J; bases not matched to a gene: 6. The CDR3 is made up of 14 amino acids. The germline V gene encodes CDR1 KGHDR and CDR2 SFDVKD.

The chain carries TRBV7-8 and TRBJ1-2; D might be TRBD1 (5 bases). Deletions cut 5 bases from V and 2 bases from J, with 12 bases between. CDR3 length equals 14 residues. Germline CDR1 and CDR2: SGHVS and FQNEAQ. CDR3 DNA: TGTGCCAGCAGCCCCAGGGAATACAACTATGGCTACACCTTC. As protein: CASSPREYNYGYTF. Drawing the rest from reference TRBV7-8 and TRBJ1-2, the complete variable domain is GAGVSQSPRYKVAKRGQDVALRCDPISGHVSLFWYQQALGQGPEFLTYFQNEAQLDKSGLPSDRFFAERPEGSVSTLKIQRTQQEDSAVYLCASSPREYNYGYTFGSGTRLTVV.

The V and J genes are TRBV30 and TRBJ1-1, with D hard to call. The V gene's germline CDR1 is GTSNPN and CDR2 SVGIG (reference sequence). The CDR3 loop spans 13 amino acids. V lost 8 bases, J lost 3 bases, and 16 bases lay in between. The CDR3 sequence is CADTPRRDTEAFF. The CDR3 bases are TGTGCCGATACCCCTAGGCGGGACACTGAAGCTTTCTTT.

CDR3 amino acids: CASSTDRGSGYTF. DNA of the CDR3: TGTGCCAGCAGCACGGACAGGGGATCCGGCTACACCTTC. V usage is TRBV11-3 and J usage is TRBJ1-2; 9 nucleotides match TRBD1. V gave up 5 bases and J gave up 8 bases; unmatched junction bases: 6. The CDR3 runs to 13 residues. Germline lookup yields CDR1 SGHNT and CDR2 YENEEA.

The chain combines TRBV7-2 with TRBJ2-1; D may be TRBD2 (6 bases). Trimming took off 3 bases at V and 11 bases at J, with 8 bases between the two ends. Germline lookup yields CDR1 SGHTA and CDR2 FQGNSA. There are 11 residues in the CDR3. The CDR3 nucleotides read TGTGCCAGCAGCTTGGCGGGGAAGCAGTTCTTC. Its translation is CASSLAGKQFF. The whole variable domain, filled in from reference TRBV7-2 and TRBJ2-1, reads GAGVSQSPSNKVTEKGKDVELRCDPISGHTALYWYRQSLGQGLEFLIYFQGNSAPDKSGLPSDRFSAERTGGSVSTLTIQRTQQEDSAVYLCASSLAGKQFFGPGTRLTVL.

This clone appeared once. The chain recombines TRBV4-2 with TRBJ2-7; the match to TRBD2 covers 7 bases. Germline CDR1 is LGHNA and CDR2 is YNFKEQ. Unmatched junction bases numbered 11, after V lost 0 bases and J lost 3 bases. The CDR3 is made up of 17 amino acids. The CDR3 DNA sequence: TGTGCCAGCAGCCAAGAAGACGGCGGGAGTTCGGTCTACGAGCAGTACTTC. It translates to CASSQEDGGSSVYEQYF.

The chain employs TRBV10-1 and TRBJ2-3; 9 bases match TRBD2. The CDR3 covers 16 residues. The ends lost 6 bases at V and 2 bases at J; junction bases unmatched: 9. Looked up from germline, CDR1 is WNHNN and CDR2 is SYGVQD (reference sequence). The CDR3 DNA sequence: TGCGCCAGCAGCGAGGCGACTAGCGGATCCACAGATACGCAGTATTTT. Its protein is CASSEATSGSTDTQYF.

V gene TRBV24-1 combines with J gene TRBJ2-5; 9 positions match TRBD1. The V gene's germline CDR1 is KGHDR and CDR2 SFDVKD. The CDR3 is 14 residues long. V shed 7 bases, J shed 4 bases, and the junction held 6 bases outside the gene matches. The CDR3 DNA sequence: TGTGCCACCAGCCGGACAGGGGAAGGAGAGACCCAGTACTTC. Translation gives CATSRTGEGETQYF.

The chain carries TRBV9 and TRBJ1-1, with unresolved D. CDR3 length: 13 residues. The germline V gene encodes CDR1 SGDLS and CDR2 YYNGEE. V was clipped by 2 bases and J by 3 bases, with 8 bases between them. The CDR3 coding sequence is TGTGCCAGCAGCGTCGACACTGACACTGAAGCTTTCTTT. Translation gives CASSVDTDTEAFF.

The CDR3 sequence is CASSLAGSSTYTQYF. The CDR3 DNA reads as TGTGCCAGCAGCTTGGCTGGGAGTTCCACTTATACGCAGTATTTT. The chain recombines TRBV5-6 with TRBJ2-3; a possible D gene is TRBD2 (5 bases). CDR1 and CDR2 (germline): SGHDT, YYEEEE. This CDR3 has 15 amino acids. The ends were cut back, 0 bases at V and 7 bases at J, with 15 bases in the middle.